This entry concerns a single TCR beta chain. The data were produced by immunoSEQ multiplex PCR, yet TCRdb's version contains in-frame clones alone and is incomplete. The data show about 130,000 clones, with approximately 95% seen just once and about 1.7% held by the top ten. This sample is drawn from a study of cytomegalovirus exposure and HLA in healthy donors. Germline CDR1 reads MNHEY; CDR2 reads SMNVEV (reference sequence). The trim removed 5 bases at V and 2 bases at J, leaving 2 bases unmatched. CDR3 size: 13 residues. The receptor was derived from a man between 18 and 29 years old in good health and CMV-seronegative. The chain is built from TRBV27 and TRBJ2-7, with 8 positions matching TRBD2. Sequencing was carried out using PBMCs. The CDR3 sequence is CASSPGGTYEQYF. The DNA for the CDR3 is TGTGCCAGCAGTCCGGGGGGGACCTACGAGCAGTACTTC.